This entry is about one T cell receptor (beta chain). Its antigen is unknown. Some clones are missing from TCRdb's copy, which holds only in-frame ones; the method was immunoSEQ multiplex PCR. The table has some 70,000 clones, roughly 89% seen once. Trimming removed 3 bases from V and 5 bases from J, with 7 bases in between. The CDR3 spans 13 residues. Looked up from germline, CDR1 is MDHEN and CDR2 is SYDVKM. This record comes from a study of Tregs in tolerant kidney transplant recipients. Study-level points and caveats: Few patients were studied, so findings need validation in larger groups.

The chain uses TRBV28 and TRBJ2-2, with D unresolved. The origin of this receptor is a human donor who received a combined kidney and bone marrow transplant. Here the sequenced sample was CD4+ T cells from blood, taken before the transplant. CDR3 loop: CASSLSATGELFF. The CDR3 nucleotides read TGTGCCAGCAGTTTGAGCGCTACCGGGGAGCTGTTTTTT.